This TCR beta chain was sequenced in a study of T cell changes during pregnancy in multiple sclerosis. Assay: immunoSEQ multiplex PCR; the TCRdb copy retains only in-frame clones and omits some. This table holds nearly 50,000 clones, nearly 95% found once. From germline, CDR1 is SGHVS and CDR2 FNYEAQ. The V end was cut by 4 bases, the J end by 6 bases, with 4 bases between. There are 11 residues in the CDR3. The clonotype comes from a female donor with multiple sclerosis, enrolled in a pregnancy study. V gene TRBV7-6 combines with J gene TRBJ2-1; D not resolved. Sequencing was performed on CD4+ T cells from peripheral blood mononuclear cells, taken in the first trimester of pregnancy. DNA for the CDR3: TGTGCCAGCAGCTCCAGCAATGAGCAGTTCTTC. Translating gives CASSSSNEQFF.